This T cell receptor (beta chain) was sequenced for a study of T-cell reconstitution after alpha-beta-depleted transplantation in children. Study-wide points: Expanded graft clones numbering several hundred reportedly gave rise to alpha-beta T cells about two months after transplant. In some patients, recipient T cells and intrathymic progenitors surviving conditioning explained high day-60 diversity. T-cell numbers and diversity one year post-transplant derived largely from freshly generated T cells.

Unique molecular identifiers featured in how the TCRbeta library was prepared. TCRdb used MiXCR to reprocess the PCR reads, holding one entry per CDR3 protein. In the table there are 600,000 or so distinct CDR3 sequences, under 30% of which are singletons. This clonotype was found many times. Its antigen remains unidentified. Germline CDR1 is MDHEN and CDR2 is SYDVKM. V was clipped by 4 bases and J by 5 bases, with 9 bases between them. This CDR3 contains 13 residues. The source is a boy under two years old who had a stem cell transplant for acute myeloid leukemia, so the T cells may come from the graft donor. The chain uses TRBV28 and TRBJ2-1; no definite D call. The sample consisted of PBMCs, mostly from graft donor cells, taken 360 days after TCRalphabeta/CD19-depleted stem cell transplant. The CDR3: CASSSYRHNEQFF. The CDR3 DNA is TGTGCCAGCAGTTCCTACCGCCACAATGAGCAGTTCTTC.